This T cell receptor beta chain was profiled in a study of beta chain features in type 1 diabetes (dated by TCRdb to the late 2010s). Background on the whole study: Patients and healthy donors did not differ in mean age, gender distribution, total cell number or subset yield. Across all samples, some 99 million sorted cells were examined, and cell number per subset correlated strongly with RNA yield. In the study, TCRB repertoires of sorted circulating CD4+ T cell subsets from recently diagnosed type 1 diabetes patients were compared with those of matched healthy donors. Naive and central memory subsets were obtained from all 30 or so donors, but regulatory and stem cell-like memory subsets were isolated from only 8 patients and about 8 healthy donors.

From each donor, a single peripheral blood sample of about 100 mL on average was drawn into heparinised tubes. A BD FACSAria II was used to sort naive, central memory, regulatory and stem cell-like memory CD4+ T cells with a panel that included CD45RO, CCR7, CD25, CD127, CD95 and CD27. All sorted populations exceeded 95% purity. PBMCs were isolated right away by Lymphoprep density gradient centrifugation and were stained directly, without culture. To minimize batch effects, samples were stained and sorted in pairs, one healthy donor with one patient per experiment. The germline V gene gives CDR1 as SGHTA and CDR2 as FQGNSA. From V the trimming removes 5 bases and from J it removes 0 bases, while the gene matches leave 6 bases of the junction unaccounted for. Measured from the cysteine to the phenylalanine, the CDR3 is 17 residues long. The only DNA kept is the CDR3, 51 bases in frame from the first base.

This clone has more than one count but fewer than ten. Its recognized antigen is unknown. The sample holds no much larger clone one base away, and base qualities are not on file. General conclusions and limits of the study: Because the HLA sub-analyses included only small numbers of individuals, any influence of HLA type on TCRB rearrangement was left unresolved. A moderate but significant shortening of TCRB CDR3 length was observed in type 1 diabetes patients in all four CD4+ subsets. At VDJ recombination sites, patients with type 1 diabetes made fewer insertions and deleted more nucleotides, a pattern implying thymic rearrangement abnormalities. Naive, central memory and regulatory TCRB repertoires appeared to be more alike among patients than among healthy donors. Because cDNA rather than genomic DNA was sequenced, highly expressing activated cells could have been over-represented, although no difference in activation and CD3 levels was found between groups. Shorter templates might be favored by PCR, yet because patient and control samples were amplified and corrected together, any such skew would affect both groups equally.

All of the isolated RNA was reverse transcribed with the High Capacity cDNA Reverse Transcription Kit, so expressed TCRB transcripts were sequenced. Deep immunoSEQ sequencing was applied to naive, central memory and regulatory T cell samples, giving an average of roughly 3.5 million total reads per sample. Sorted cells were lysed in RLT buffer, and RNA was extracted using DNase-treated RNeasy Micro or Mini kits according to cell number. Each cell subset was processed on its own to prevent cross-contamination, while patient and healthy donor samples were processed together. Using the immunoSEQ multiplex PCR, TCRB sequences were amplified from cDNA into 87-bp fragments spanning the CDR3 region. The amplicons were sequenced using the Illumina HiSeq platform. On the authors' methods: PCR bias was corrected computationally using synthetic template baselines, and reads within Hamming distance 2 were collapsed, with unmergeable singletons discarded. By aligning reads against IMGT, V, D and J genes, CDR3 length, and insertions or deletions at six rearrangement sites were assigned. Within each subset, clonotype counts were normalized to the number of sorted cells before true diversity and Gini coefficients were calculated with the tcR R package. The overlap coefficient, calculated on TCRB nucleotide sequences, was used to measure repertoire sharing. TCRdb re-hosts the immuneACCESS table, in-frame sequences only. Its copies lack some clones; in the studies checked, an unresolved V gene accounts for under half of them, and the cause for the rest is not known. V and J calls and clone size are those listed in that table; D and trimming were worked out from the DNA. Here the sample has about 130,000 clones; 9% to 9.5% occur a single time. The top ten clonotypes cover roughly 0.7% of the sample.

The clonotype originates from a man aged 18 to 29 in good health. What was sequenced was central memory CD4+ T cells from blood. The chain is assembled from TRBV7-2 and TRBJ2-3, with 12 junctional bases fitting TRBD2. The nucleotide sequence reads as follows: TGTGCCAGCAGCCGGACTAGCGGGACATCTAGCACAGATACGCAGTATTTT. Translated, this is CASSRTSGTSSTDTQYF.